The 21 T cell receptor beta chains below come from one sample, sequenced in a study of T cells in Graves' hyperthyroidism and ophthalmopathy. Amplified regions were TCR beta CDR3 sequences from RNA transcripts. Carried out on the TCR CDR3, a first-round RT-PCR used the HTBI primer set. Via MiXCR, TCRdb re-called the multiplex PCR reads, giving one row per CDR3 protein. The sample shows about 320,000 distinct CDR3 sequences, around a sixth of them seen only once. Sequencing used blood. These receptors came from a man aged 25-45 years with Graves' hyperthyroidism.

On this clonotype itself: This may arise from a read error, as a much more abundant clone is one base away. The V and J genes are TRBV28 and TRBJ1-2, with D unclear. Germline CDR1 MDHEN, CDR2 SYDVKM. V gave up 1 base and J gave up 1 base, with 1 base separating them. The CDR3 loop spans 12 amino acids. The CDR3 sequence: CASSLYNYGYTF. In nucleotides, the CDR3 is TGTGCCAGCAGTTTATATAACTATGGCTACACCTTC.

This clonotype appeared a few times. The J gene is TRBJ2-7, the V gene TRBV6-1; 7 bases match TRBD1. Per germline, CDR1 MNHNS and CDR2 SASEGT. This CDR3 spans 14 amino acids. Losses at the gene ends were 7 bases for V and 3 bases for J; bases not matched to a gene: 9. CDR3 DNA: TGTGCCAGCAACCGAGCCCGGGACAGCTACGAGCAGTACTTC. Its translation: CASNRARDSYEQYF.

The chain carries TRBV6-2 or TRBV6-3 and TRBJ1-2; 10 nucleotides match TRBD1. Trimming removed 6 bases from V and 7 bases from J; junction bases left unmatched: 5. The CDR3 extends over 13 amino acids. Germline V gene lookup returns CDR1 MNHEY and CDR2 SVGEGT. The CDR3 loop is CASRGQGFGGYTF. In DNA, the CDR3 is TGTGCCAGCAGGGGACAGGGGTTTGGTGGCTACACCTTC.

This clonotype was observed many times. The CDR3 region has the DNA TGTGCCAGCTCACTATCACCCGTTTTCTCCTACGAGCAGTACTTC. As protein: CASSLSPVFSYEQYF. The V gene is TRBV18, the J gene TRBJ2-7; D uncertain. Germline V gene lookup returns CDR1 KGHSH and CDR2 LQKENI. The ends were cut back, 4 bases at V and 0 bases at J, with 13 bases in the middle. This CDR3 region has 15 residues.

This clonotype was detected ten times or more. CDR3 sequence reads: CASSPPLADTQYF. For the CDR3, the DNA is TGTGCCAGCTCACCACCTCTGGCAGATACGCAGTATTTT. The V and J genes are TRBV18 and TRBJ2-3; the D is unclear. Trimming pared 0 bases from V and 4 bases from J, leaving 5 bases between. The CDR3 runs 13 residues. CDR1 and CDR2 from the germline V gene are KGHSH and LQKENI.

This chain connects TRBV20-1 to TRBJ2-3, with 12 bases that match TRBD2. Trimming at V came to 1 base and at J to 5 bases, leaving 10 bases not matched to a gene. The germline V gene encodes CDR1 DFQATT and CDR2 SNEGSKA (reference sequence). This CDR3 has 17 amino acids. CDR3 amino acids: CSARGSSGRGLEDTQYF. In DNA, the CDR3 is TGCAGTGCTAGAGGGTCTAGCGGGAGGGGTTTAGAAGATACGCAGTATTTT.

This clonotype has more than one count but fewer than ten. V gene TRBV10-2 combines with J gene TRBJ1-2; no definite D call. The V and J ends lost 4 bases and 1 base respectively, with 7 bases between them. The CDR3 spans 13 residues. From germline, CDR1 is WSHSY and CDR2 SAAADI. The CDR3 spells CASSVADNYGYTF. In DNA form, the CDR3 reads TGCGCCAGCAGTGTTGCGGATAACTATGGCTACACCTTC.

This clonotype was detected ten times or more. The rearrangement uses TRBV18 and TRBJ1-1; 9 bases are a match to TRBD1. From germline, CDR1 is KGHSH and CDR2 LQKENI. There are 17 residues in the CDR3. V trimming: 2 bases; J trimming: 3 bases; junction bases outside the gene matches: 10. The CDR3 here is CASSPGTGLFGDTEAFF. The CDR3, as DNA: TGTGCCAGCTCACCAGGGACAGGGCTCTTTGGGGACACTGAAGCTTTCTTT. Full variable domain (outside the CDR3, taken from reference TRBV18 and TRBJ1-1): NAGVMQNPRHLVRRRGQEARLRCSPMKGHSHVYWYRQLPEEGLKFMVYLQKENIIDESGMPKERFSAEFPKEGPSILRIQQVVRGDSAAYFCASSPGTGLFGDTEAFFGQGTRLTVV.

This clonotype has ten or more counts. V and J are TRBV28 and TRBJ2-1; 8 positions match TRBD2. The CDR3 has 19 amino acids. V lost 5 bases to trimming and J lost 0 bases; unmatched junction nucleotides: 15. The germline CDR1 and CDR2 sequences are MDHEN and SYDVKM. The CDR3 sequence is CASSPKAGTRRSSYNEQFF. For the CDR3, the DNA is TGTGCCAGCAGTCCAAAAGCCGGGACTAGAAGGAGCTCCTACAATGAGCAGTTCTTC.

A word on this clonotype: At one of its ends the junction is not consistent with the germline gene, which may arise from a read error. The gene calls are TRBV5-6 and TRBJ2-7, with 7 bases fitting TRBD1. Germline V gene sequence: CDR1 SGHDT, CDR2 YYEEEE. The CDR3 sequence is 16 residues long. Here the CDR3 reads CASSADRAPFSYERYF. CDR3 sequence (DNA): TGTGCCAGCAGCGCCGACAGGGCTCCATTCTCCTACGAGCGGTACTTC. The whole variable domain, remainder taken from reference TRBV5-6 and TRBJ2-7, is DAGVTQSPTHLIKTRGQQVTLRCSPKSGHDTVSWYQQALGQGPQFIFQYYEEEERQRGNFPDRFSGHQFPNYSSELNVNALLLGDSALYLCASSADRAPFSYERYFGPGTRLTVT.

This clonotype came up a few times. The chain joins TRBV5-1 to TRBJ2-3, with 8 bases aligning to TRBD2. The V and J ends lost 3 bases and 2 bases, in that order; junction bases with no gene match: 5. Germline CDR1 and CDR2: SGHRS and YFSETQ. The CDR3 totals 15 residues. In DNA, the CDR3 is TGCGCCAGCAGCTCCGGGGGGGGGGTCACAGATACGCAGTATTTT. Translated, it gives CASSSGGGVTDTQYF.

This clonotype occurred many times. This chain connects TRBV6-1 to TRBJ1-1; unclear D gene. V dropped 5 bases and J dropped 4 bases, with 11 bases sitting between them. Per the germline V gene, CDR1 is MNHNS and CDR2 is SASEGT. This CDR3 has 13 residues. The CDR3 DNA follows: TGTGCCAGCAGTTTAGTTGAGGCCACTGAAGCTTTCTTT. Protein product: CASSLVEATEAFF.

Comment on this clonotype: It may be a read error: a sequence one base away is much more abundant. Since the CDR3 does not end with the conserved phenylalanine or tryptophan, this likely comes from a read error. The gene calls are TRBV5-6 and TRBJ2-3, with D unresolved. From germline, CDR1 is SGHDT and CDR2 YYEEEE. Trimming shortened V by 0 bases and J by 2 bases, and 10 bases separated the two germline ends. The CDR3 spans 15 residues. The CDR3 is CASSLELGNTDTQYL. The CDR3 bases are TGTGCCAGCAGCTTGGAGCTAGGGAACACAGATACGCAGTATCTT.

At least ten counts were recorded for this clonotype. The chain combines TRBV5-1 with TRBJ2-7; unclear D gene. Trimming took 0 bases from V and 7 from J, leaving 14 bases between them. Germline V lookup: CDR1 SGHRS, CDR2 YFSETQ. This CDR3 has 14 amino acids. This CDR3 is CASSLDGRTGEQYF. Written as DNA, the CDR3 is TGCGCCAGCAGCTTGGACGGCCGCACCGGAGAGCAGTACTTC.

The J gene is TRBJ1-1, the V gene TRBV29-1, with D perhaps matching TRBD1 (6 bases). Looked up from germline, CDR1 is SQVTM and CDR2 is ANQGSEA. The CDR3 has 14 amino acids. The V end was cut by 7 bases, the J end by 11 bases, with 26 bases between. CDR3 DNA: TGCAGCGCCCGGGAGGGGGGCGGTCTAAAGGAGGCTTTCTTT. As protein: CSAREGGGLKEAFF.

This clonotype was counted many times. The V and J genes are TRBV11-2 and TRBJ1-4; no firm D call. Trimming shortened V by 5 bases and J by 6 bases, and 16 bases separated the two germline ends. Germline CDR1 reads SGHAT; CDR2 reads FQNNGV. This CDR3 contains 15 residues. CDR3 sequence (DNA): TGTGCCAGCAGCACCCGGGCCGTCGGCTATGAAAAACTGTTTTTT. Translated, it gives CASSTRAVGYEKLFF.

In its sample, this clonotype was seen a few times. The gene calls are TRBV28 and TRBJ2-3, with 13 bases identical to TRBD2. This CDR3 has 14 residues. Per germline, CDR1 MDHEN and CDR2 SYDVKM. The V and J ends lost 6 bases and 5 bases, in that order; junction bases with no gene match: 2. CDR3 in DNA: TGTGCCAGCAGGAGACTAGCGGGAGGAGATACGCAGTATTTT. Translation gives CASRRLAGGDTQYF.

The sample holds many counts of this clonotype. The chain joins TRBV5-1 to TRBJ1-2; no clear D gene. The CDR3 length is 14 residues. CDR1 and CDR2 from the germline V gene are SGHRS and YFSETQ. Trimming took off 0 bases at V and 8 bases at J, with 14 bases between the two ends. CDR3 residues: CASSLAVTAGGYTF. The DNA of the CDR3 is TGCGCCAGCAGCTTGGCGGTTACGGCTGGAGGCTACACCTTC.

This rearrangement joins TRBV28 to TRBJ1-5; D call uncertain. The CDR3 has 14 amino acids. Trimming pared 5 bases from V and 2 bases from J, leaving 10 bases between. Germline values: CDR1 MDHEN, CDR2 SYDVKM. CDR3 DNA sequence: TGTGCCAGCAGTGCGAATGTTGGCAATCAGCCCCAGCATTTT. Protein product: CASSANVGNQPQHF.

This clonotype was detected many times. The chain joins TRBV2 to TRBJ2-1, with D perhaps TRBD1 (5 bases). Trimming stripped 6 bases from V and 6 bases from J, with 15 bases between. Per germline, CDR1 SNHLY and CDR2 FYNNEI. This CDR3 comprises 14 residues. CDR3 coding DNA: TGTGCCAGCAGGGGGCCCAGCTGGGCCAATGAGCAGTTCTTC. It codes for CASRGPSWANEQFF.

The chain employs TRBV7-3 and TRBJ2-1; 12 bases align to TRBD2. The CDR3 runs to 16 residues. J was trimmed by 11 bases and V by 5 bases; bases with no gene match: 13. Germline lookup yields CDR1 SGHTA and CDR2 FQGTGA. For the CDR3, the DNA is TGTGCCAGCAGCCCTCCGGGACTAGCGGGCCTAAAGCAGCAGTTCTTC. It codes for CASSPPGLAGLKQQFF.